These 31 T cell receptor beta chains were sequenced from one sample in a study of blood T cell repertoires in COVID-19. Using immunoSEQ multiplex PCR, the repertoire was profiled, and TCRdb retains in-frame clones only, with some absent. The data hold over 90,000 clones, with about 92% observed a single time. The sequenced sample consisted of peripheral blood. These receptors were taken from a woman aged 80 or over in a cohort sampled during active COVID-19.

The chain links TRBV28 to TRBJ2-5, with D possibly TRBD2 on 5 matching bases. This CDR3 is built from 13 residues. V shed 4 bases and J shed 2 bases, with 8 bases lying between them. Germline lookup yields CDR1 MDHEN and CDR2 SYDVKM. The DNA for the CDR3 is TGTGCCAGCAGTTCCGGGATGCAAGAGACCCAGTACTTC. Protein sequence: CASSSGMQETQYF.

The V and J genes are TRBV3-1 (or the pseudogene TRBV3-2) and TRBJ2-1; 8 bases are a match to TRBD1. Germline CDR1 LGHDT, CDR2 YNNKEL (reference sequence). CDR3 length: 15 residues. Trimming at V came to 0 bases and at J to 7 bases, leaving 5 bases not matched to a gene. CDR3 protein: CASSQDRNRGNEQFF. CDR3 DNA: TGTGCCAGCAGCCAAGATAGGAACAGGGGGAATGAGCAGTTCTTC.

The chain couples TRBV2 to TRBJ2-2, with 11 positions matching TRBD2. The V segment lost 4 bases and the J segment 4 bases; nucleotides outside the gene matches: 8. This CDR3 comprises 17 residues. Germline CDR1 SNHLY, CDR2 FYNNEI. CDR3 in amino acids: CASSVGSGGASTGELFF. The CDR3 DNA follows: TGTGCCAGCAGTGTAGGTAGCGGGGGGGCGAGCACCGGGGAGCTGTTTTTT. The complete variable domain, with remaining parts taken from reference TRBV2 and TRBJ2-2, reads EPEVTQTPSHQVTQMGQEVILRCVPISNHLYFYWYRQILGQKVEFLVSFYNNEISEKSEIFDDQFSVERPDGSNFTLKIRSTKLEDSAMYFCASSVGSGGASTGELFFGEGSRLTVL.

The V call is TRBV7-2, the J call TRBJ2-7, with D maybe TRBD1 (6 bases). The CDR3 has 14 amino acids. V lost 2 bases and J lost 4, with 12 bases in between. Germline CDR1 is SGHTA and CDR2 is FQGNSA. In DNA form, the CDR3 reads TGTGCCAGCAGCTTAAGCAGGGGTTCATACGAGCAGTACTTC. Its protein is CASSLSRGSYEQYF.

This clone was recorded once. The rearrangement links TRBV30 to TRBJ2-3, with 10 nucleotides matching TRBD2. Germline-derived CDR1 and CDR2 are GTSNPN and SVGIG (reference sequence). The CDR3 is 17 amino acids. V gave up 4 bases and J gave up 0 bases; unmatched junction bases: 10. The CDR3 sequence is CAWKASGGALSTDTQYF. Written as DNA, the CDR3 is TGTGCCTGGAAAGCAAGCGGGGGGGCCCTAAGCACAGATACGCAGTATTTT.

The CDR3: CASSLLGGTEAFF. In DNA, the CDR3 is TGTGCCAGCAGCTTATTGGGAGGCACTGAAGCTTTCTTT. The chain couples TRBV7-9 to TRBJ1-1; the D is unclear. CDR1 is SEHNR and CDR2 is FQNEAQ in the germline V gene (reference sequence). The CDR3 is made up of 13 amino acids. Trimming pared 2 bases from V and 4 bases from J, leaving 8 bases between. Supplemented by reference TRBV7-9 and TRBJ1-1, the full variable domain reads DTGVSQNPRHKITKRGQNVTFRCDPISEHNRLYWYRQTLGQGPEFLTYFQNEAQLEKSRLLSDRFSAERPKGSFSTLEIQRTEQGDSAMYLCASSLLGGTEAFFGQGTRLTVV.

This chain connects TRBV5-5 to TRBJ2-7; 8 positions match TRBD1. Trimming cost V 2 bases and J 3 bases; bases outside gene matches: 13. Looked up from germline, CDR1 is SGHKS and CDR2 is YYEKEE (reference sequence). There are 17 residues in the CDR3. The CDR3 coding sequence is TGTGCCAGCAGCTTACACCCCGGACAGGGTACGTTCTACGAGCAGTACTTC. This sequence encodes CASSLHPGQGTFYEQYF.

This sequence joins TRBV2 and TRBJ2-3, with TRBD1 matching over 7 bases. This CDR3 comprises 14 residues. CDR1 is SNHLY and CDR2 is FYNNEI in the germline V gene. V shed 6 bases, J shed 1 base, and the junction held 4 bases outside the gene matches. The CDR3 spells CASRRQGGTDTQYF. In DNA, the CDR3 is TGTGCCAGCAGAAGACAGGGTGGCACAGATACGCAGTATTTT.

The chain uses TRBV19 and TRBJ2-5; TRBD2 matches at 13 bases. Germline assignment: CDR1 LNHDA and CDR2 SQIVND (reference sequence). V shed 6 bases and J 5 bases; nucleotides not matched to a gene: 6. The CDR3 is made up of 15 amino acids. The CDR3 region is CASRRTSGREETQYF. As DNA, the CDR3 is TGTGCCAGTAGGAGAACTAGCGGGAGGGAGGAGACCCAGTACTTC.

This chain links TRBV10-3 with TRBJ2-1, with 10 bases matching TRBD2. Germline V gene lookup returns CDR1 ENHRY and CDR2 SYGVKD. V lost 4 bases to trimming and J lost 5 bases; unmatched junction nucleotides: 5. This CDR3 spans 15 amino acids. The CDR3 DNA follows: TGTGCCATCAGTGGGGGACTAGCGTCTAACAATGAGCAGTTCTTC. This gives the protein CAISGGLASNNEQFF.

The chain is built from TRBV12-5 and TRBJ2-1; 14 nucleotides match TRBD2. The J segment lost 0 bases and the V segment lost 0 bases, leaving 10 bases of the junction unmatched. The germline CDR1 and CDR2 sequences are LGHNT and FRNRAP. This CDR3 is built from 21 residues. CDR3 residues: CASGLVRGTSGGMDSYNEQFF. CDR3 DNA: TGTGCTAGTGGTTTGGTACGGGGGACTAGCGGGGGAATGGACTCCTACAATGAGCAGTTCTTC.

This rearrangement joins TRBV28 to TRBJ1-2; D uncertain. The V and J ends lost 5 bases and 4 bases respectively, with 8 bases between them. The CDR3 consists of 12 residues. CDR1 is MDHEN and CDR2 is SYDVKM in the germline V gene. CDR3 loop: CASSPRGYGYTF. CDR3 nucleotide sequence: TGTGCCAGCAGTCCTCGGGGCTATGGCTACACCTTC.

This clone was detected a few times. This chain uses TRBV6-6 with TRBJ2-7, with a weak D call TRBD2 (5 bases). Germline CDR1 MNHNY, CDR2 SVGAGI (reference sequence). The CDR3 runs to 13 residues. Trimming shortened V by 5 bases and J by 2 bases, and 10 bases separated the two germline ends. DNA for the CDR3: TGTGCCAGCAGTCACCCGGGAACCTACGAGCAGTACTTC. This sequence encodes CASSHPGTYEQYF.

This clone was observed a single time. Here the CDR3 reads CASSPRTQDTQYF. CDR3 DNA sequence: TGCGCCAGCAGCCCCAGAACCCAAGATACGCAGTATTTT. This sequence joins TRBV4-1 and TRBJ2-3; no definite D call. The V gene lost 4 bases and the J gene lost 5 bases, with 10 bases spanning the gap. The length of the CDR3 is 13 residues. The germline V gene encodes CDR1 MGHRA and CDR2 YSYEKL.

This clone was observed once. The chain combines TRBV7-2 with TRBJ1-4; a possible D gene is TRBD1 (5 bases). Germline V lookup: CDR1 SGHTA, CDR2 FQGNSA. CDR3 length: 15 amino acids. V was cut by 6 bases and J by 6 bases, with 17 bases left in between. The CDR3 DNA reads TGTGCCAGCAGAGAACCGGAGGGGCTTGATGAAAAACTGTTTTTT. Translated: CASREPEGLDEKLFF.

This clone was detected a few times. The chain combines TRBV3-1 (or the pseudogene TRBV3-2) with TRBJ1-1; 8 bases map to TRBD1. The CDR3 extends over 13 amino acids. Germline assignment: CDR1 LGHDT and CDR2 YNNKEL (reference sequence). V shed 6 bases and J 1 base; nucleotides not matched to a gene: 1. CDR3 sequence reads: CASRGQENTEAFF. Written as DNA, the CDR3 is TGTGCCAGCAGGGGACAGGAGAACACTGAAGCTTTCTTT.

The chain couples TRBV19 to TRBJ1-2; possibly TRBD1 for D (6 bases). CDR1 and CDR2 from the germline V gene are LNHDA and SQIVND (reference sequence). The CDR3 covers 17 residues. Trimming left V 3 bases short and J 5 bases short, with 22 bases between. Written as DNA, the CDR3 is TGTGCCAGTAGTATTCCCCCGGGTGGGGGCGGATGGTATGGCTACACCTTC. Amino acid sequence: CASSIPPGGGGWYGYTF.

The chain couples TRBV3-1 (or the pseudogene TRBV3-2) to TRBJ2-1; D call uncertain. The CDR3 has 17 amino acids. The V gene lost 5 bases and the J gene lost 5 bases, with 22 bases spanning the gap. Germline assignment: CDR1 LGHDT and CDR2 YNNKEL (reference sequence). CDR3 coding DNA: TGTGCCAGCAGCACCTCAACTCCCATTTCCATCGACAATGAGCAGTTCTTC. Translating it yields CASSTSTPISIDNEQFF.

DNA for the CDR3: TGTGCCACGCGAGTGATTCAGGGCCCCTATGGCCAGTACTTC. Its protein product is CATRVIQGPYGQYF. The chain recombines TRBV28 with TRBJ2-4; a weak D match, TRBD1 (5 bases). Germline V gene lookup returns CDR1 MDHEN and CDR2 SYDVKM. The length of the CDR3 is 14 residues. Trimming shortened V by 10 bases and J by 13 bases, and 26 bases separated the two germline ends.

V usage is TRBV6-5 and J usage is TRBJ2-5; D is possibly TRBD1 (5 bases). Trimming cost V 2 bases and J 5 bases, with 9 bases left between them. This CDR3 has 13 amino acids. The germline gives CDR1 MNHEY, CDR2 SVGAGI. The CDR3 reads CASSYRGFETQYF. CDR3 DNA sequence: TGTGCCAGCAGTTACAGGGGTTTCGAGACCCAGTACTTC.

This clone was seen more than once but under ten times. V and J are TRBV10-3 and TRBJ1-6; D unclear. Trimming took off 2 bases at V and 15 bases at J, with 17 bases between the two ends. Germline assignment: CDR1 ENHRY and CDR2 SYGVKD. The CDR3 consists of 14 residues. This CDR3 is CAISETVPPAGLHF. In DNA, the CDR3 is TGTGCCATCAGTGAGACAGTCCCCCCTGCAGGCCTCCACTTT.

The V call is TRBV11-2, the J call TRBJ2-7; 9 bases are shared with TRBD1. The length of the CDR3 is 15 residues. J was trimmed by 3 bases and V by 5 bases; bases with no gene match: 8. Germline assignment: CDR1 SGHAT and CDR2 FQNNGV. The CDR3 region is CASSITGGANYEQYF. The CDR3 nucleotides read TGTGCCAGCAGCATTACAGGGGGCGCGAACTACGAGCAGTACTTC.

A note on this clone: One junction end does not reproduce the germline sequence, and a read error may be involved. The rearrangement uses TRBV7-7 and TRBJ2-1; 7 bases map to TRBD1. Germline CDR1 SSHAT, CDR2 FNYEAQ (reference sequence). The CDR3 sequence is 16 residues long. The CDR3 region has the DNA TGTGCTAGCAGCTTAGGACTTCCCGGGACAGAAGGTGAGCAGTTCTTC. Translation: CASSLGLPGTEGEQFF.

The chain is built from TRBV7-9 and TRBJ1-4, with 7 bases that match TRBD1. The CDR3 has 16 residues. Unmatched junction bases numbered 7, after V lost 0 bases and J lost 6 bases. The germline gives CDR1 SEHNR, CDR2 FQNEAQ (reference sequence). The CDR3 region is CASSLATGNSHEKLFF. The CDR3, as DNA: TGTGCCAGCAGCTTAGCGACAGGGAACTCGCATGAAAAACTGTTTTTT.

The chain employs TRBV4-1 and TRBJ2-7, with D tentatively TRBD1 (5 bases). The length of the CDR3 is 19 residues. The germline gives CDR1 MGHRA, CDR2 YSYEKL. V was pared by 4 bases and J by 2 bases, with 27 bases between. The CDR3 coding sequence is TGCGCCAGCAGCCCCGTATTATCGAGGAAGGGGAAAAGTCCCTACGAGCAGTACTTC. Encoded protein: CASSPVLSRKGKSPYEQYF.

This clone has just a few counts. This chain links TRBV3-1 (or the pseudogene TRBV3-2) with TRBJ1-5; TRBD1 aligns across 9 bases. This CDR3 comprises 17 residues. From germline, CDR1 is LGHDT and CDR2 YNNKEL (reference sequence). The V and J ends lost 1 base and 0 bases, in that order; junction bases with no gene match: 4. The CDR3 bases are TGTGCCAGCAGCCAAGCGGGACAGGGCCTTAGCAATCAGCCCCAGCATTTT. It codes for CASSQAGQGLSNQPQHF.

The chain employs TRBV4-2 and TRBJ2-1; 8 bases match TRBD2. The CDR3 runs to 16 residues. The trim removed 1 base at V and 7 bases at J, leaving 9 bases unmatched. Germline CDR1 LGHNA, CDR2 YNFKEQ. The CDR3 DNA reads as TGTGCCAGCAGCCAAGCTGGAGCGGGGGAGCGGAATGAGCAGTTCTTC. The encoded protein is CASSQAGAGERNEQFF.

The J gene is TRBJ2-1, the V gene TRBV10-1; 12 positions match TRBD1. This CDR3 is built from 17 residues. Germline CDR1 is WNHNN and CDR2 is SYGVQD (reference sequence). Unmatched junction bases numbered 5, after V lost 4 bases and J lost 1 base. The CDR3 region is CASSAGTGGESYNEQFF. CDR3 nucleotide sequence: TGCGCCAGCAGTGCCGGGACAGGGGGCGAATCCTACAATGAGCAGTTCTTC.

The V gene is TRBV20-1, the J gene TRBJ1-2; 7 bases match TRBD1. The J segment lost 7 bases and the V segment lost 7 bases, leaving 3 bases of the junction unmatched. This CDR3 contains 10 residues. Germline V gene sequence: CDR1 DFQATT, CDR2 SNEGSKA (reference sequence). CDR3 residues: CSVWDSGYTF. The CDR3 DNA reads TGCAGTGTCTGGGACAGTGGCTACACCTTC.

V gene TRBV27 combines with J gene TRBJ1-4; D may be TRBD1 (6 bases). Deletions cut 4 bases from V and 8 bases from J, with 14 bases between. Germline V gene sequence: CDR1 MNHEY, CDR2 SMNVEV (reference sequence). This CDR3 has 14 amino acids. The CDR3 reads CASSYTGPGEKLFF. For the CDR3, the DNA is TGTGCCAGCAGTTATACAGGGCCGGGGGAAAAACTGTTTTTT.

The V call is TRBV19, the J call TRBJ1-2; no clear D gene. The CDR3 runs 15 residues. Looked up from germline, CDR1 is LNHDA and CDR2 is SQIVND (reference sequence). Trimming pared 3 bases from V and 1 base from J, leaving 12 bases between. The CDR3 sequence: CASSISPSVNYGYTF. The DNA of the CDR3 is TGTGCCAGTAGTATTAGCCCCTCGGTTAACTATGGCTACACCTTC.